This T cell receptor (beta chain) was captured in a study of PD-1 blockade in classical Hodgkin lymphoma. The data were produced by immunoSEQ multiplex PCR, yet TCRdb's version contains in-frame clones alone and is incomplete. The sample holds 57,000 or so clones, about nine tenths seen once. The length of the CDR3 is 15 residues. Germline V gene lookup returns CDR1 PRHDT and CDR2 FYEKMQ (reference sequence). V lost 3 bases and J lost 0, with 9 bases in between. Relapse after autologous stem cell transplantation occurred in every patient, and brentuximab vedotin exposure varied. Complete response, partial response or progressive disease made up the best responses. A note on this clone: Its antigen is currently unknown.

The study, taken as a whole, reports: The CD4+ diversity rise by C4D1 was clearest in complete responders. Baseline diversity was lower in partial responders and progressors than complete responders.

This chain links TRBV13 with TRBJ1-3, with D hard to call. Sequenced here: peripheral blood mononuclear cells (PBMCs), sampled at baseline. The sequence derives from a human donor with classical Hodgkin lymphoma. This CDR3 reads CASSLAVISGNTIYF. The CDR3 DNA reads as TGTGCCAGCAGCTTGGCGGTTATCTCTGGAAACACCATATATTTT.